This entry concerns a single TCR beta chain. V was clipped by 7 bases and J by 6 bases, with 19 bases between them. The germline V gene has CDR1 MNHEY and CDR2 SMNVEV (reference sequence). The CDR3 runs to 15 residues. The naive CD8 subset, CD45RO-negative cells positively selected for CCR7, excluded terminally differentiated effector memory CD45RA+ cells. This sample is drawn from a study of shared clonotypes between healthy human individuals. At deep level, the assay was performed. Profiling relied on immunoSEQ multiplex PCR, and the TCRdb table lists in-frame clones only, not all of them. The sample has millions of clones; about 92% are singletons.

The sample was naive CD8+ T cells from PBMCs. The receptor was derived from a man between 18 and 29 years old in good health. Some clones in this sample may be carry-over from other donors' samples. The rearrangement joins TRBV27 to TRBJ2-1; D perhaps matches TRBD2 (6 bases). The CDR3 sequence is CASNALTRLGNEQFF. CDR3 nucleotides: TGTGCCAGCAATGCCCTGACTAGGTTGGGCAATGAGCAGTTCTTC.